The clone carrying this T cell receptor beta chain was counted at least ten times. Its antigen remains unidentified. Treatment was busulfan-fludarabine conditioning, a marrow graft, and cyclophosphamide on days +3 and +4. Libraries were prepared by immunoSEQ multiplex PCR; TCRdb keeps only in-frame clonotypes and omits some of them. The specimen gives roughly 25,000 clones without singletons; the ten biggest hold less than 2%. The length of the CDR3 is 12 residues. V shed 2 bases and J shed 6 bases, with 8 bases lying between them. Germline CDR1 and CDR2: WSHSY and SAAADI. The sample belongs to a study of T cells after posttransplantation cyclophosphamide. Study results and limitations: After PTCy, TRB diversity resembled that of CNI/methotrexate controls.

Here the sequenced sample was PBMCs, taken after allogeneic stem cell transplant with posttransplant cyclophosphamide. This TCR was recovered from a male patient in his late teens or twenties who received an allogeneic stem cell transplant from a related donor, was CMV-positive, and had no GVHD. The graft donor may have contributed some T cells. The J gene is TRBJ2-7, the V gene TRBV10-2; maybe TRBD1 (5 bases). Here the CDR3 DNA reads TGCGCCAGCAGTGAGGGAAGGGGCGAGCAGTACTTC. This encodes CASSEGRGEQYF.